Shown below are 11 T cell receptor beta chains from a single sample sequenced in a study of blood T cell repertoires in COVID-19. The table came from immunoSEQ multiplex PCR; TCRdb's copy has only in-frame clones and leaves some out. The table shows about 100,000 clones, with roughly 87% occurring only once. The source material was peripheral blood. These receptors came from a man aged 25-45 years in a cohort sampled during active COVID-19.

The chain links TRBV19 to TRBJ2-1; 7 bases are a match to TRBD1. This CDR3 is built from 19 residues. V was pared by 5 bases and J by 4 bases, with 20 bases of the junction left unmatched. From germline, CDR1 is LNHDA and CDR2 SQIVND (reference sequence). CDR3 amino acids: CASSLAGSLRTGLYNEQFF. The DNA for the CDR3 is TGTGCCAGTAGTCTGGCAGGGTCTCTACGGACAGGCCTATACAATGAGCAGTTCTTC.

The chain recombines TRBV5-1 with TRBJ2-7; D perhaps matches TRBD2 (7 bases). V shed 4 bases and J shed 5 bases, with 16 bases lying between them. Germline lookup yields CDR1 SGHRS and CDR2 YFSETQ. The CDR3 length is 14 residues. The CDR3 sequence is CASSSYIGGDEQYF. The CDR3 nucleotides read TGCGCCAGCAGCAGCTACATAGGGGGGGACGAGCAGTACTTC.

The DNA for the CDR3 is TGCGCCAGCAGCCGCTCCGGGGGGTATAACACCATATATTTT. Protein product: CASSRSGGYNTIYF. This sequence joins TRBV5-1 and TRBJ1-3; possibly TRBD1 for D (5 bases). The CDR3 length is 14 residues. Between the trimmed V and J ends, which lost 4 bases and 7 bases, there was a span of 15 bases. CDR1 is SGHRS, CDR2 YFSETQ, per germline.

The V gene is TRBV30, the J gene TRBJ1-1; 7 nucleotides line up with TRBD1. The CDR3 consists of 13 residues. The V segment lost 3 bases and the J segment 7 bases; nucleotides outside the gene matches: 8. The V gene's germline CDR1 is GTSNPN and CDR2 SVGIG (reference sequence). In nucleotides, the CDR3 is TGTGCCTGGAGGACAGGGAGGAGTGGTGAAGCTTTCTTT. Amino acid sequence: CAWRTGRSGEAFF. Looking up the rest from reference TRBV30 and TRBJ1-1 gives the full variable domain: SQTIHQWPATLVQPVGSPLSLECTVEGTSNPNLYWYRQAAGRGLQLLFYSVGIGQISSEVPQNLSASRPQDRQFILSSKKLLLSDSGFYLCAWRTGRSGEAFFGQGTRLTVV.

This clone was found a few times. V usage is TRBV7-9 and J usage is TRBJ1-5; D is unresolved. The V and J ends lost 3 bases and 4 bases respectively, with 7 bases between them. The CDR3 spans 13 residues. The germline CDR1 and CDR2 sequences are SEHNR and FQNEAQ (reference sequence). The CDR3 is CASSLGLNQPQHF. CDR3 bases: TGTGCCAGCAGCTTGGGCCTAAATCAGCCCCAGCATTTT. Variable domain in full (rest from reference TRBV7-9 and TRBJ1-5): DTGVSQNPRHKITKRGQNVTFRCDPISEHNRLYWYRQTLGQGPEFLTYFQNEAQLEKSRLLSDRFSAERPKGSFSTLEIQRTEQGDSAMYLCASSLGLNQPQHFGDGTRLSIL.

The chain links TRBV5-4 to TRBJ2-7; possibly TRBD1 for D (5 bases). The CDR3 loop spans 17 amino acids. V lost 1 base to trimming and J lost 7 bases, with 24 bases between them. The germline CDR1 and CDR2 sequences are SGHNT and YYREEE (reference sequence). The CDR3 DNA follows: TGTGCCAGCAGCTTGACACCCTCCCAGGGCGCCTGGGGTGAGCAGTACTTC. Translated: CASSLTPSQGAWGEQYF.

The CDR3 protein is CASSLAELAGRTYNEQFF. The CDR3 DNA reads TGTGCCAGCAGCTTAGCCGAGTTAGCGGGGCGAACCTACAATGAGCAGTTCTTC. The J gene is TRBJ2-1, the V gene TRBV7-9; TRBD2 matches at 8 bases. From germline, CDR1 is SEHNR and CDR2 FQNEAQ (reference sequence). This CDR3 has 18 amino acids. J was trimmed by 2 bases and V by 0 bases; bases with no gene match: 9.

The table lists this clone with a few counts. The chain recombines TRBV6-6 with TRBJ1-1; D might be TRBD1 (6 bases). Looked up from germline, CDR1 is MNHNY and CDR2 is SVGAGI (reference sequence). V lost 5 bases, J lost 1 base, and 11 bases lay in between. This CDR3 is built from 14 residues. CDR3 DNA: TGTGCCAGCAGTAGGACAGATGGGAACACTGAAGCTTTCTTT. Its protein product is CASSRTDGNTEAFF.

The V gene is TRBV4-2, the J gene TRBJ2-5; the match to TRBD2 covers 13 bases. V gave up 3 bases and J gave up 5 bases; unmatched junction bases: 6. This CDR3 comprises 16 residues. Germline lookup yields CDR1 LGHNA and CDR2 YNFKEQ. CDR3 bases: TGTGCCAGCAGCCAGGAAGGGACTAGCGGGGCTGAGACCCAGTACTTC. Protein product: CASSQEGTSGAETQYF.

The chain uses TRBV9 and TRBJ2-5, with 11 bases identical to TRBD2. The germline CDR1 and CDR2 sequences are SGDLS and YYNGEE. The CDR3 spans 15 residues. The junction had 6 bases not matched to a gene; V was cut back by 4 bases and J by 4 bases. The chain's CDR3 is CASSFTSGGGETQYF. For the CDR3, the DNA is TGTGCCAGCAGCTTTACTAGCGGGGGTGGAGAGACCCAGTACTTC. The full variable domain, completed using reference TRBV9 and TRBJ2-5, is DSGVTQTPKHLITATGQRVTLRCSPRSGDLSVYWYQQSLDQGLQFLIQYYNGEERAKGNILERFSAQQFPDLHSELNLSSLELGDSALYFCASSFTSGGGETQYFGPGTRLLVL.

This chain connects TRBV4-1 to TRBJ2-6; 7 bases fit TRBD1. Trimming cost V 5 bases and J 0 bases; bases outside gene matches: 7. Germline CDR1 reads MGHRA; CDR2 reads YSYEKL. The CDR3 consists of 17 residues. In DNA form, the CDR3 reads TGCGCCAGCAGCTCCGCCGGGACAGCCTCTGGGGCCAACGTCCTGACTTTC. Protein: CASSSAGTASGANVLTF.